This T cell receptor (beta chain) was observed in a study of lymphopenia after photon versus proton radiotherapy (dated by TCRdb to between 2017 and 2020). For context, the study as a whole: The study compared the immunological effects of photon versus proton radiation therapy in patients with gastrointestinal tumors who developed high-grade lymphopenia. The cohort included approximately 18 patients with gastrointestinal tumors who developed lymphopenia after receiving either photon or proton therapy. The goal of the study was to describe how the two radiation modalities differ in their effects on the immune system.

The library came from the immunoSEQ multiplex PCR assay. Alongside multiparametric flow cytometry, deep sequencing of rearranged TCR beta loci was used to profile the T cell repertoires. The clones in this table, taken by TCRdb from immuneACCESS, are in-frame only. Not every clone is retained; where verified, under half of the shortfall comes from an unresolved V gene, and the cause of the rest is unknown. The sample records more than 20,000 clones, 75% to 90% of which are singletons. The ten biggest clones cover roughly 5.2% of the sample. From the cysteine through the phenylalanine, the CDR3 covers 14 amino acids. The DNA shown is the 42-base CDR3, in frame from base 1. The germline V gene provides CDR1 SGDLS and CDR2 YYNGEE. At the junction V is shortened by 0 bases and J by 3 bases, with 7 bases in between. Study-wide findings and limitations: Across the cohort, among patients who died, a greater drop in TCR diversity after the nadir was inversely correlated with overall survival time. The survival association was assessed only in patients who died, and better survival with proton therapy was presented by the authors as a possibility rather than a demonstrated result. During treatment, patients who received proton therapy stayed relatively stable, whereas patients who received photon therapy lost naive T cells and TCR diversity and gained effector/memory populations. After the lymphocyte count nadir, photon-treated repertoires showed oligoclonal expansion, especially of CD8+ Temra cells, which drove the drop in diversity.

Points on this clone: Its binding antigen is unknown. Base qualities are missing; no much larger clone stands one base away.

Specimen: peripheral blood, collected from a patient treated with photon-based radiotherapy. The sequence was obtained from a man aged 25-45 years with gastric cancer. The rearranged chain carries TRBV9 and TRBJ2-1, with a weak D call of TRBD1 (6 bases match). The CDR3 protein: CASSVGGGYNEQFF. At the DNA level, the sequence is TGTGCCAGCAGCGTAGGAGGGGGCTACAATGAGCAGTTCTTC. The variable domain in full, with residues beyond the CDR3 obtained from the reference TRBV9 and TRBJ2-1 genes, is DSGVTQTPKHLITATGQRVTLRCSPRSGDLSVYWYQQSLDQGLQFLIQYYNGEERAKGNILERFSAQQFPDLHSELNLSSLELGDSALYFCASSVGGGYNEQFFGPGTRLTVL.